This T cell receptor beta chain derives from a study of blood T cell repertoires in COVID-19. The wider study: In each case, the material was cDNA or gDNA derived from T cells, B-cell-depleted T cells, or PBMCs.

CDR3 length equals 12 residues. Trimming shortened V by 5 bases and J by 7 bases, and 11 bases separated the two germline ends. Germline lookup yields CDR1 SGHVS and CDR2 FQNEAQ. Original analysis: Reference gene primers were amplified, and this amplification served to estimate nucleated cell counts. TCRdb's table, derived via immunoSEQ multiplex PCR, lists solely in-frame clones and lacks some. V, J and clone size are those of that table, while D and trimming were read from the DNA. The table lists hundreds of thousands of clones, roughly 87% of them singletons. The clonotype comes from a man between 60 and 75 years old who had recovered from COVID-19. Sequenced: peripheral blood. The rearrangement links TRBV7-8 to TRBJ1-2; D unclear. This CDR3 is CASSRFSFGYTF. The CDR3 DNA reads TGTGCCAGCAGCCGGTTTAGTTTTGGCTACACCTTC. Based on the CDR3 plus reference TRBV7-8 and TRBJ1-2, the full variable domain is GAGVSQSPRYKVAKRGQDVALRCDPISGHVSLFWYQQALGQGPEFLTYFQNEAQLDKSGLPSDRFFAERPEGSVSTLKIQRTQQEDSAVYLCASSRFSFGYTFGSGTRLTVV.